This T cell receptor (beta chain) was documented in a study of T cell responses to AZD1222 COVID-19 vaccine. Findings of the study overall: The study reported that nearly half of spike-specific TCRs target unmutated variant regions. Repertoires in all cases were sampled only once the peak T cell response had passed. Elevations in Spike-specific TCR breadth and depth followed administration of two AZD1222 doses. The donors showed a predominance of white British ancestry and of females, with possible underestimation of clonal diversity.

The protocol was immunoSEQ multiplex PCR, while the TCRdb copy is restricted to in-frame clones and leaves out a portion. The table has approximately 150,000 clones, around 89% seen once; the top ten hold about 1.5%. V lost 7 bases and J 3 bases, leaving 16 bases between the germline ends. This CDR3 comprises 15 residues. Germline CDR1 and CDR2: SGHAT and FQNNGV. In regard to this clone: What it binds is not known.

The sequence was obtained from an adult in good health. V is TRBV11-2 and J is TRBJ2-1, with D possibly being TRBD2 (5 bases). This material consisted of peripheral blood, taken on day 0 of AZD1222 vaccination. The CDR3 DNA reads TGTGCCAGCACCTCCGGGCGGGTGCTCTACAATGAGCAGTTCTTC. Encoded protein: CASTSGRVLYNEQFF.